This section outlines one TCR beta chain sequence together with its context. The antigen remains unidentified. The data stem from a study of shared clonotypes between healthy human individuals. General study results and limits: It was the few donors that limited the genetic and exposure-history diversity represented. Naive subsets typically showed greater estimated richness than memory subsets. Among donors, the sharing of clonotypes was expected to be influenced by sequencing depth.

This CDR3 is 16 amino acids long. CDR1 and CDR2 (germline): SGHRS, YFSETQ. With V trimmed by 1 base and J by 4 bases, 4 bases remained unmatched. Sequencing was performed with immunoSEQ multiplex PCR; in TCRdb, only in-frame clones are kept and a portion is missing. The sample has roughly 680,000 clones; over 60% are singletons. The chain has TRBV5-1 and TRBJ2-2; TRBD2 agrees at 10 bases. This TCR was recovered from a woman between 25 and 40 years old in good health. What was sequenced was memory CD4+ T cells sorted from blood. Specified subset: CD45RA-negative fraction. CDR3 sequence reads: CASSLLAGDATGELFF. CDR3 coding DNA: TGCGCCAGCAGCTTGCTAGCGGGAGACGCCACCGGGGAGCTGTTTTTT.